This is a list of T cell receptor beta chains from one sample in a study of blood T cells in healthy people across ages. TCRdb redid the calling of the 5' RACE reads with MiXCR, one entry per CDR3 protein. The table shows some 560,000 distinct CDR3 sequences, with roughly a quarter occurring only once. This same sample was also taken into another study, of T cells of mothers and their children.

Material: blood. The receptors were sampled from a boy aged 2 to 10 in good health. CDR3s include the opening cysteine and the closing phenylalanine or tryptophan. The D gene is left open where the match is weak. Only some rows state a clone size, as once, few, many or a class for expanded clones.

TRBV20-1,TRBD1,NA,TRBJ2-4,TGCAGTGCTAGAAAAGACAGGGATTGGGAAAACATTCAGTACTTC,CSARKDRDWENIQYF
TRBV7-2,NA,few,TRBJ2-5,TGTGCCAGCAGCTTAGTAGGGGGAGTGGGAGAGACCCAGTACTTC,CASSLVGGVGETQYF
TRBV27,NA,few,TRBJ1-2,TGTGCCAGCAGTTCCATACGGGACACGTCTCAGGCTGGCTACACCTTC,CASSSIRDTSQAGYTF
TRBV9,NA,few,TRBJ2-1,TGTGCCAGCAGCGAGGGTGGGGGGACCTCCTACAATGAGCAGTTCTTC,CASSEGGGTSYNEQFF
TRBV18,NA,few,TRBJ2-5,TGTGCCAGCTCACCTTTCGCGGTCAGTTTTCTCTTC,CASSPFAVSFLF
TRBV5-1,NA,many,TRBJ2-7,TGCGCCAGCAGCCGGGACGGGAACTCCTACGAGCAGTACTTC,CASSRDGNSYEQYF
TRBV6-2/TRBV6-3,NA,NA,TRBJ2-7,TGTGCCAGCAGCAGGCTAGGCTACGAGCAGTACTTC,CASSRLGYEQYF
TRBV5-1,TRBD2,few,TRBJ2-1,TGCGCCAGCAGCCCACTAGCGGGAGAGGGCGATGAGCAGTTCTTC,CASSPLAGEGDEQFF
TRBV14,NA,NA,TRBJ1-5,TGTGCCAGCAGCCAACCCGGGTTTCAGCCCCAGCATTTT,CASSQPGFQPQHF
TRBV12-3/TRBV12-4,NA,NA,TRBJ2-5,TGTGCCAGCAGTTTAGGGTCGAGGACCCAGTACTTC,CASSLGSRTQYF
TRBV11-2,TRBD2,few,TRBJ2-3,TGTGCCAGCAGGCCCGCGGCTAAGCGGGGGTCAGATACGCAGTATTTT,CASRPAAKRGSDTQYF
TRBV7-9,NA,few,TRBJ2-5,TGTGCCAGCAGCTTGATTTTAGGGGGGATCGGAAAAGAGACCCAGTACTTC,CASSLILGGIGKETQYF
TRBV29-1,TRBD1,NA,TRBJ2-5,TGCAGCGTTGATGGGACAGACCAAGAGACCCAGTACTTC,CSVDGTDQETQYF
TRBV12-5,TRBD1,NA,TRBJ2-7,TGTGCTAGTGGGGACAGGGAAAAGCAGTACTTC,CASGDREKQYF
TRBV2,TRBD1,NA,TRBJ1-4,TGTGCCAGCAGTACCGCATGGGACAGGGGGCATGAAAAACTGTTTTTT,CASSTAWDRGHEKLFF
TRBV7-2,TRBD2,few,TRBJ2-1,TGTGCCAGCAGCTTACGCCGGACTAGCGGCCCCTGGGATGAGCAGTTCTTC,CASSLRRTSGPWDEQFF
TRBV7-8,TRBD1,few,TRBJ2-7,TGTGCCAGCAGCGGGACAGTTCCAACCCCCTACGAGCAGTACTTC,CASSGTVPTPYEQYF
TRBV5-1,TRBD1,once,TRBJ2-7,TGCGCCAGCAGCTTGCCGGGCACACAGGGGGCGCCCCACGAGCAGTACTTC,CASSLPGTQGAPHEQYF
TRBV20-1,NA,few,TRBJ1-5,TGCAGTGCTAGAGATGTGGGCCAGCCCCAGCATTTT,CSARDVGQPQHF
TRBV12-3/TRBV12-4,NA,few,TRBJ2-3,TGTGCCAGCAGTTCCAGCGGTCAGGAAAGCACAGATACGCAGTATTTT,CASSSSGQESTDTQYF
TRBV5-1,NA,few,TRBJ1-1,TGCGCCAGCAGCTTGGGTAACAGTTATATGAACACTGAAGCTTTCTTT,CASSLGNSYMNTEAFF
TRBV11-2,NA,NA,TRBJ2-5,TGTGCCAGCAGCTTAGGTGCGACCTCCCAAGAGACCCAGTACTTC,CASSLGATSQETQYF
TRBV5-1,NA,few,TRBJ2-5,TGCGCCAGCAGCTTGACTAGACGAATTCAAGAGACCCAGTACTTC,CASSLTRRIQETQYF
TRBV20-1,NA,NA,TRBJ1-2,TGCAGTGCTAGTGAATTTAACTATGGCTACACCTTC,CSASEFNYGYTF
TRBV3-1,NA,few,TRBJ2-3,TGTGCCAGCAGCATAGCTAGTGTGGATACGCAGTATTTT,CASSIASVDTQYF
TRBV4-1,NA,few,TRBJ2-6,TGCGCCAGCAACCAACTCGAACTAGGGTATTCTGGGGCCAACGTCCTGACTTTC,CASNQLELGYSGANVLTF
TRBV6-1,NA,few,TRBJ1-5,TGTGCCAGCAGTGAGCGGGAGGCAGGGCGAGGAAATCAGCCCCAGCATTTT,CASSEREAGRGNQPQHF
TRBV2,NA,NA,TRBJ2-6,TGTGCCAGCGGGGAAGGGAAGGCTTTC,CASGEGKAF
TRBV7-6,TRBD2,few,TRBJ2-5,TGTGCCAGCAGCTTAGGGGCTAGCGGGGGTTTCCAAGAGACCCAGTACTTC,CASSLGASGGFQETQYF